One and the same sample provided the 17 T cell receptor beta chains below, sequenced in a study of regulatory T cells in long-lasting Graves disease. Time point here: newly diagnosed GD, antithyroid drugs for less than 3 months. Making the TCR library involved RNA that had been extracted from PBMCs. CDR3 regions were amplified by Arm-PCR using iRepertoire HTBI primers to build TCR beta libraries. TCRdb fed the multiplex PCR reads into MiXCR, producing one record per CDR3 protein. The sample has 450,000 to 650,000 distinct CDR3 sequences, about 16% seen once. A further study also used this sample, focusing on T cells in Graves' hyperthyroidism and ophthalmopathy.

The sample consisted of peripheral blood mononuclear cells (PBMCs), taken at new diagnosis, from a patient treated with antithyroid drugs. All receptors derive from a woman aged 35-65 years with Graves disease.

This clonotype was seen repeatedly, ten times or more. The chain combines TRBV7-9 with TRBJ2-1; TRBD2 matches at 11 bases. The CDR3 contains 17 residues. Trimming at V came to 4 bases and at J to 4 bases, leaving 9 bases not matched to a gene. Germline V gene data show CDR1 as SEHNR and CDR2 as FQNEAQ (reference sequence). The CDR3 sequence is CASSSPPLAGVYNEQFF. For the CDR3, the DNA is TGTGCCAGCAGCTCTCCCCCACTAGCGGGGGTGTACAATGAGCAGTTCTTC.

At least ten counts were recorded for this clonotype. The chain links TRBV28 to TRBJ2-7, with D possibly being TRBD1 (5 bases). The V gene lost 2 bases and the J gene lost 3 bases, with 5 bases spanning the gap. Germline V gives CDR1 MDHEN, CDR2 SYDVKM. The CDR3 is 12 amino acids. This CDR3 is CASSLQGYEQYF. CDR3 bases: TGTGCCAGCAGTTTACAGGGCTACGAGCAGTACTTC.

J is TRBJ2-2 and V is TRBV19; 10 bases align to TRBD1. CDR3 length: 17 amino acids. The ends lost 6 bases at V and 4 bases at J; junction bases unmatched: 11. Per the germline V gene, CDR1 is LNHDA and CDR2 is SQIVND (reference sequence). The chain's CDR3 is CASSRLWDRGSTGELFF. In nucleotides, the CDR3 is TGTGCCAGTAGCCGTCTCTGGGACAGGGGTTCCACCGGGGAGCTGTTTTTT. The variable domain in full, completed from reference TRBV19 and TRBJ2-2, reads DGGITQSPKYLFRKEGQNVTLSCEQNLNHDAMYWYRQDPGQGLRLIYYSQIVNDFQKGDIAEGYSVSREKKESFPLTVTSAQKNPTAFYLCASSRLWDRGSTGELFFGEGSRLTVL.

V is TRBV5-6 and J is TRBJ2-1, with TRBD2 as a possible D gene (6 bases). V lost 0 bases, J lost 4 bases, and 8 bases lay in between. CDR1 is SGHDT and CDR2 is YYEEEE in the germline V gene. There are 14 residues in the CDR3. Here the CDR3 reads CASSLAAGYNEQFF. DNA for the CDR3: TGTGCCAGCAGCTTGGCCGCGGGATACAATGAGCAGTTCTTC.

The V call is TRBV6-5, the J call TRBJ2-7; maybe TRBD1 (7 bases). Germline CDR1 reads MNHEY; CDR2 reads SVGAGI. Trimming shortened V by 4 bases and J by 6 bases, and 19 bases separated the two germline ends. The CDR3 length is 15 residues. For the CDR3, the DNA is TGTGCCAGCAGTTCCCCCGGACAGGTGGGACTCGAGCAGTACTTC. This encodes CASSSPGQVGLEQYF.

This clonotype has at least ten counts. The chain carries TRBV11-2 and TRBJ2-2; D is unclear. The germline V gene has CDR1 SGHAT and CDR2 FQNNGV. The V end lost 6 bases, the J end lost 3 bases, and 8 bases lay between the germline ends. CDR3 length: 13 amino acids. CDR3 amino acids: CASSLTDTGELFF. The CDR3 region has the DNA TGTGCCAGCAGTTTGACCGACACCGGGGAGCTGTTTTTT.

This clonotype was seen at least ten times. For the CDR3, the DNA is TGCGCCAGCAGCTTGGTCGGGGGTTCCACAGATACGCAGTATTTT. Its translation: CASSLVGGSTDTQYF. The chain has TRBV5-1 and TRBJ2-3, with D tentatively TRBD2 (6 bases). The germline V and J ends were trimmed by 0 bases and 2 bases, with 10 bases remaining between them. This CDR3 spans 15 amino acids. Germline V gives CDR1 SGHRS, CDR2 YFSETQ. The whole variable domain, remainder taken from reference TRBV5-1 and TRBJ2-3, is KAGVTQTPRYLIKTRGQQVTLSCSPISGHRSVSWYQQTPGQGLQFLFEYFSETQRNKGNFPGRFSGRQFSNSRSEMNVSTLELGDSALYLCASSLVGGSTDTQYFGPGTRLTVL.

CDR3 bases: TGTGCCAGCAGCTGGGCCTTGACAGGGGCCCGGGTGGAGACCCAGTACTTC. Translated: CASSWALTGARVETQYF. The genes are TRBV5-5 and TRBJ2-5; 8 positions agree with TRBD1. The CDR3 has 17 residues. Germline values: CDR1 SGHKS, CDR2 YYEKEE (reference sequence). V was clipped by 3 bases and J by 5 bases; unmatched bases: 15.

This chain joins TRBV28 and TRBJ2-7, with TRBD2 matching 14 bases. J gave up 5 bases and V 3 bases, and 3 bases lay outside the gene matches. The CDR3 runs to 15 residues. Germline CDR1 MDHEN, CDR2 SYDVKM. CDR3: CASSLGTSGGNEQYF. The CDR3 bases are TGTGCCAGCAGTTTGGGGACTAGCGGGGGAAACGAGCAGTACTTC. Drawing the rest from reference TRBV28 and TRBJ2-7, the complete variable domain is DVKVTQSSRYLVKRTGEKVFLECVQDMDHENMFWYRQDPGLGLRLIYFSYDVKMKEKGDIPEGYSVSREKKERFSLILESASTNQTSMYLCASSLGTSGGNEQYFGPGTRLTVT.

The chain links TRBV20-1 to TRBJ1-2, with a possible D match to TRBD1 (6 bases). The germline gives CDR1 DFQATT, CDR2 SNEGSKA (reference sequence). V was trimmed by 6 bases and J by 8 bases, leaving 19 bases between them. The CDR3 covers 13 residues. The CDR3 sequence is CSAQPPDRKGYTF. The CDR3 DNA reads TGCAGTGCGCAACCTCCGGACAGAAAGGGCTACACCTTC.

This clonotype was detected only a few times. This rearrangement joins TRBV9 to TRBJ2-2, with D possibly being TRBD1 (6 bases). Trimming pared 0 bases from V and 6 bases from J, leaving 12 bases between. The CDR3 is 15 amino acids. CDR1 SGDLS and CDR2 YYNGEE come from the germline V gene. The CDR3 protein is CASSVGMDSPGELFF. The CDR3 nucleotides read TGTGCCAGCAGCGTAGGAATGGACAGCCCCGGGGAGCTGTTTTTT.

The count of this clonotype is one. As DNA, the CDR3 is TGTGCCAGCAGTTACTGGGAATTAGCGGGGGGGCAGGAGACCCAGTACTTC. Translation: CASSYWELAGGQETQYF. The chain combines TRBV6-5 with TRBJ2-5, with 11 nucleotides matching TRBD2. The germline V gene encodes CDR1 MNHEY and CDR2 SVGAGI. This CDR3 is 17 amino acids long. Losses at the gene ends were 1 base for V and 5 bases for J; bases not matched to a gene: 9.

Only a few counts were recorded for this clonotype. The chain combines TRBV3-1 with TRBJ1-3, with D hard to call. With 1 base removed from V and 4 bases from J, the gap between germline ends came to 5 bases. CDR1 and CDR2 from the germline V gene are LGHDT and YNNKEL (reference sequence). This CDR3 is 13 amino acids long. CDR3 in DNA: TGTGCCAGCAGCCAAGTACAGGGAAACACCATATATTTT. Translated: CASSQVQGNTIYF.

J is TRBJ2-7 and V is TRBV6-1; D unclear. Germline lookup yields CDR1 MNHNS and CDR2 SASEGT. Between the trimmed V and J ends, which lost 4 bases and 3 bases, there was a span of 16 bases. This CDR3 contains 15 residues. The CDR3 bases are TGTGCCAGCAGTGGTCGGTCAGCATCTTTCTACGAGCAGTACTTC. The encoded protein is CASSGRSASFYEQYF.

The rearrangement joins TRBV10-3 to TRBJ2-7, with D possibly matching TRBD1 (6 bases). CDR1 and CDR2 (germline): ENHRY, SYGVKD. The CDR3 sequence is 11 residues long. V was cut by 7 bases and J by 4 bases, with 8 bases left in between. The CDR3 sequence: CAITRGYEQYF. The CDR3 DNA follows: TGTGCCATCACAAGGGGGTACGAGCAGTACTTC.

CDR3 loop: CSVLGDDYNYGYTF. In DNA, the CDR3 is TGCAGCGTTCTCGGGGACGATTATAACTATGGCTACACCTTC. The genes are TRBV29-1 and TRBJ1-2, with TRBD1 as a possible D gene (5 bases). The germline V gene has CDR1 SQVTM and CDR2 ANQGSEA. The CDR3 is made up of 14 amino acids. Deletions cut 5 bases from V and 1 base from J, with 14 bases between.

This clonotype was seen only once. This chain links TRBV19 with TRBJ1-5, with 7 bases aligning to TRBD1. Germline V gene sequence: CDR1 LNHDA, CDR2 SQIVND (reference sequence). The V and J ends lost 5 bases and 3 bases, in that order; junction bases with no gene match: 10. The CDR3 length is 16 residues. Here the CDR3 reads CASSVRQGPHNQPQHF. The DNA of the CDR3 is TGTGCCAGTAGTGTCCGACAGGGTCCCCACAATCAGCCCCAGCATTTT. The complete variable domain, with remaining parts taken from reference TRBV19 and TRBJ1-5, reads DGGITQSPKYLFRKEGQNVTLSCEQNLNHDAMYWYRQDPGQGLRLIYYSQIVNDFQKGDIAEGYSVSREKKESFPLTVTSAQKNPTAFYLCASSVRQGPHNQPQHFGDGTRLSIL.